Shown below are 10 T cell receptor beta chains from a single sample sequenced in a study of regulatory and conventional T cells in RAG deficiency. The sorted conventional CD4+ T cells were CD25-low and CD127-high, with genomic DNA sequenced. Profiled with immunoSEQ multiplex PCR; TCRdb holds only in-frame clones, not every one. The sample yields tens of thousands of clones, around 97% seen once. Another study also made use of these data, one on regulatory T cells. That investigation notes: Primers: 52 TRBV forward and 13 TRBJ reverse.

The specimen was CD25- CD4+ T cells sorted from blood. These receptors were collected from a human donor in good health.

CDR3 region: CASSLLNTWHTEAFF. The CDR3 region has the DNA TGCGCCAGCAGCTTGTTGAATACCTGGCACACTGAAGCTTTCTTT. The chain has TRBV5-1 and TRBJ1-1, with D unclear. This CDR3 region has 15 residues. CDR1 and CDR2 from the germline V gene are SGHRS and YFSETQ. Trimming stripped 1 base from V and 3 bases from J, with 13 bases between.

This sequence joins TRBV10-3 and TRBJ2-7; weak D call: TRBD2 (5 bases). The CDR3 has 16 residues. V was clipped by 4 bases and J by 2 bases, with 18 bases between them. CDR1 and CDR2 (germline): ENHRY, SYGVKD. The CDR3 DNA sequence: TGTGCCATCAGTGGAAGATTGTCCGGGGATACCTACGAGCAGTACTTC. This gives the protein CAISGRLSGDTYEQYF.

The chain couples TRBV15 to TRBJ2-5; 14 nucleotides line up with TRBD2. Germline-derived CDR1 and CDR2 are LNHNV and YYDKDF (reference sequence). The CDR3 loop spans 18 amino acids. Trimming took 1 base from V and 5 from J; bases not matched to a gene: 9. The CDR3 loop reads CATSRGTSGGRGLETQYF. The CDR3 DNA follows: TGTGCCACCAGCAGAGGGACTAGCGGGGGGCGAGGTTTGGAGACCCAGTACTTC.

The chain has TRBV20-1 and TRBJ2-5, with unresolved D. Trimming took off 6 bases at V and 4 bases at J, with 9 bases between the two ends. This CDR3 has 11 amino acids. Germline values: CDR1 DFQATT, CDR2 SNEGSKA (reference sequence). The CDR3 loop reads CSADTGETQYF. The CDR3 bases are TGCAGTGCCGATACGGGAGAGACCCAGTACTTC.

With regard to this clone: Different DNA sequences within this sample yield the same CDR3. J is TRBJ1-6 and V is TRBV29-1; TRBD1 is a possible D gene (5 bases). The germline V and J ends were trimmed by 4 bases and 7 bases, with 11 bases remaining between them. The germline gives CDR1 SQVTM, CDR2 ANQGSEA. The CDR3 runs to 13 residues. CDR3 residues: CSVGWDYNSPLHF. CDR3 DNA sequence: TGCAGCGTTGGTTGGGACTACAATTCACCCCTCCACTTT.

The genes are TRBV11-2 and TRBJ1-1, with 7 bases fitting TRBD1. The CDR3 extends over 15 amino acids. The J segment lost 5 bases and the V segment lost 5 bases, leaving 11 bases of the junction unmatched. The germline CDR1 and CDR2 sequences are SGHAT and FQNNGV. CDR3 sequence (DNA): TGTGCCAGCAGCATATACAGGGGCCCGGAAACTGAAGCTTTCTTT. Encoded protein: CASSIYRGPETEAFF.

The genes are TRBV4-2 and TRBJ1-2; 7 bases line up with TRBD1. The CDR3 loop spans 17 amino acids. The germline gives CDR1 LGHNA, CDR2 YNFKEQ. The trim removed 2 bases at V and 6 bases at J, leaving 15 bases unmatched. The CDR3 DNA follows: TGTGCCAGCAGCCAACCCGGAAAGACAGGGCCGCTCCATGGCTACACCTTC. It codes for CASSQPGKTGPLHGYTF.

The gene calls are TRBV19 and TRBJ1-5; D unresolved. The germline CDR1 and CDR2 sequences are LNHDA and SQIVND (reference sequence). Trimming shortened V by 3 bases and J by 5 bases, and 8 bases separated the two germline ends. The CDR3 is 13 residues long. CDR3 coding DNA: TGTGCCAGTAGTATCGGGAGGGATCAGCCCCAGCATTTT. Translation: CASSIGRDQPQHF.

The CDR3 here is CASTTFNYGYTF. The CDR3 DNA reads TGTGCCAGCACCACATTTAACTATGGCTACACCTTC. The genes are TRBV6-4 and TRBJ1-2, with no clear D. This CDR3 has 12 amino acids. Germline loops: CDR1 MRHNA, CDR2 SNTAGT. Trimming took off 7 bases at V and 1 base at J, with 7 bases between the two ends.

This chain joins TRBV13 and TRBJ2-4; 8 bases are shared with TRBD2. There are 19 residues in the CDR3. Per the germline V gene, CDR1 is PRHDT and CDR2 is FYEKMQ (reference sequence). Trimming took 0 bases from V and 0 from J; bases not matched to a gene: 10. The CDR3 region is CASSLGGWGSGAAKNIQYF. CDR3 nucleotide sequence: TGTGCCAGCAGCTTAGGCGGCTGGGGTAGCGGGGCAGCCAAAAACATTCAGTACTTC.